This T cell receptor (beta chain) was obtained from a study of blood T cell repertoires in COVID-19 (dated by TCRdb to about 2020). Describing the broader study: Collaborator samples came from the United States, Italy and Spain and covered acute and convalescent phases of COVID-19. The material from the prospective study consisted of cDNA or gDNA derived from T cells, B-cell-depleted T cells, or PBMCs. The sample metadata nearly always contained a de-identified subject ID, COVID-19 status, age in years and sex. The dataset comprised deeply sampled blood TCRbeta repertoires from subjects exposed to, actively infected with, or recovered from COVID-19. Samples came from the ongoing ImmuneRACE study (first 160 participants) plus 1,254 subjects from 6 global collaborators. The repertoires were released in a freely available public database meant as a resource for research on the immune response to SARS-CoV-2. HLA class I and class II types, where available, came from metadata supplied by the sample provider rather than from assay-based typing. The paper's findings and limits, for the study overall: Clinical and demographic metadata were provided uncurated, with the amount varying by source and participant.

On this clone itself: What this receptor recognizes is not known. There are no base qualities to consult, and no much larger clone falls within one base.

Including the terminal cysteine and phenylalanine, the CDR3 comprises 16 residues. The kept DNA is CDR3 alone, 48 bases in frame from the first base. CDR1 is given as SGHTA and CDR2 as FQGNSA, both from the germline V gene. V has 5 bases trimmed and J has 1 base trimmed; junction bases matching no gene number 6. Collaborating institutions collected whole blood in K2EDTA tubes following their own protocols. Collaborator samples were shipped for TCRbeta analysis as frozen whole blood, isolated PBMCs, or DNA extracted from either sample type. The immunoSEQ Assay, a bias-controlled multiplex PCR, was used to amplify TCRbeta CDR3 regions from genomic DNA. The original pipeline was this. Nucleated cell counts per sample were estimated from amplification of reference gene primers within the assay. To quantify the absolute abundance of each unique TCRbeta CDR3 rearrangement, sequence reads were collapsed and filtered. For each sample, productive Simpson clonality was calculated as the square root of Simpson's diversity index over productive rearrangements. The clones in this table, taken by TCRdb from immuneACCESS, are in-frame only. Not every clone is retained; where verified, under half of the shortfall comes from an unresolved V gene, and the cause of the rest is unknown. V, J and clone size were drawn from that table, and D and trimming were deduced from the DNA. A total of under 75,000 clones appear in this sample, over 80% of them only once. The ten largest clones represent less than 2.5% of the sample.

The sample comprised peripheral blood. The receptor was derived from a human donor in a cohort sampled during active COVID-19. The sequence is built from TRBV7-2 and TRBJ2-4, with 9 middle bases fitting TRBD1. The DNA reads as follows: TGTGCCAGCAGCCCTAACAGGGGGCAGGCCAAAAACATTCAGTACTTC. It codes for CASSPNRGQAKNIQYF. Joined to the reference TRBV7-2 and TRBJ2-4 proteins, this CDR3 gives the full variable domain: GAGVSQSPSNKVTEKGKDVELRCDPISGHTALYWYRQSLGQGLEFLIYFQGNSAPDKSGLPSDRFSAERTGGSVSTLTIQRTQQEDSAVYLCASSPNRGQAKNIQYFGAGTRLSVL.